The entry that follows covers one T cell receptor beta chain sequence. Its target antigen remains unknown. No quality values exist for individual bases; no much larger clone is one base distant. In light of the paper, this sample's treatment or condition label describes: AdE1-LMPpoly-expanded autologous EBV-specific T-cell therapy followed by anti-PD-1 nivolumab. The record originates from a study of EBV T-cell therapy then PD-1 blockade in nasopharyngeal carcinoma (dated by TCRdb to about 2021). Genomic DNA was extracted from sorted cells using the Qiagen DNeasy Kit. The immunoSEQ platform was used for deep sequencing of the TCR beta chain. From the authors' description of their analysis: The immunoSEQ Analyzer software was used to analyze the repertoire data. TCRdb took over this immuneACCESS table, retaining in-frame rearrangements with V and J assigned. Such tables are incomplete; in checked studies, under half of the missing clones stem from an unresolved V gene, and the remainder is unexplained. From that table come the V and J calls and clone size; the DNA was used to work out D and trimming. The sample table contains under 20,000 clones; only one count was recorded for 80% to 85% of them. Roughly 30% of the sample is taken by the ten largest.

V is clipped by 4 bases and J by 5 bases, and the sequence between their germline boundaries is 14 bases long. The germline V gene gives CDR1 as LGHNA and CDR2 as YNFKEQ. The CDR3, from cysteine to phenylalanine, totals 14 residues. The entry retains the CDR3 DNA only, 42 bases that are in frame from base 1. This specimen was CD8+ T cells from blood, taken around day 35 from a patient whose treatment included autologous EBV-specific T cells and nivolumab. The source of this sequence is a middle-aged man with nasopharyngeal carcinoma. The chain is encoded by TRBV4-2 joined to TRBJ2-5; possibly the D gene is TRBD2, per 5 matching bases. The CDR3 region: CASSPAGYVETQYF. The DNA reads TGTGCCAGCAGCCCGGCGGGCTATGTGGAGACCCAGTACTTC.